Sequencing of this T cell receptor (beta chain) was carried out in a study of blood T cell repertoires in COVID-19 (dated by TCRdb to the early 2020s). In terms of the full investigation: The collaborator samples originated in the United States, Italy and Spain and spanned the acute and convalescent phases of COVID-19. The material from the prospective study consisted of cDNA or gDNA derived from T cells, B-cell-depleted T cells, or PBMCs. Where available, HLA class I and class II types were taken from metadata supplied by the sample provider and were not determined by assay-based typing. A freely available public database, intended as a resource for researchers studying the immune response to SARS-CoV-2, is where the repertoires were released. Sample metadata almost always included a de-identified subject ID, COVID-19 status, age in years and sex. Subjects who had been exposed to COVID-19, were actively infected with it, or had recovered from it provided the deeply sampled blood TCRbeta repertoires that made up the dataset. Samples came from the ongoing ImmuneRACE study (first 160 participants) plus 1,254 subjects from 6 global collaborators. Study-level results and caveats: Clinical and demographic metadata were provided uncurated, with the amount varying by source and participant.

TCRbeta CDR3 regions were amplified from genomic DNA by means of the immunoSEQ Assay, a bias-controlled multiplex PCR. The authors' pipeline ran thus. Within the assay, amplification of reference gene primers was used to estimate how many nucleated cells each sample contained. To quantify the absolute abundance of each unique TCRbeta CDR3 rearrangement, sequence reads were collapsed and filtered. For each sample, productive Simpson clonality was calculated as the square root of Simpson's diversity index over productive rearrangements. TCRdb took over this immuneACCESS table, retaining in-frame rearrangements with V and J assigned. Such tables are incomplete; in checked studies, under half of the missing clones stem from an unresolved V gene, and the remainder is unexplained. The V and J calls and clone size are taken from that table; D and trimming were inferred from the DNA. The sample data list roughly 87,000 clones, and roughly 88% of these were observed just once. Of the sample, about 25% is held by the ten largest clones.

The germline V gene sets CDR1 to LGHNA and CDR2 to YNFKEQ. V loses 1 base of germline sequence and J loses 0 bases, and the interval between the two ends is 10 bases. The CDR3 numbers 15 residues from cysteine through phenylalanine. The CDR3 DNA has 45 bases and is translated from base 1. With regard to this clone: Its antigen has not been determined. Qualities for individual bases were not recorded, and no much larger clone is one base off.

Collaborating institutions collected whole blood in K2EDTA tubes following their own protocols. Collaborator samples were shipped for TCRbeta analysis as frozen whole blood, isolated PBMCs, or DNA extracted from either sample type. The sample consisted of peripheral blood. The origin of this receptor is a human donor in a cohort sampled during active COVID-19. The chain couples TRBV4-2 to TRBJ2-7, and the D gene may be TRBD2, 6 bases matching. CDR3 reads: CASSQGQGGSYEQYF. The DNA is TGTGCCAGCAGCCAAGGTCAGGGAGGCTCCTACGAGCAGTACTTC.